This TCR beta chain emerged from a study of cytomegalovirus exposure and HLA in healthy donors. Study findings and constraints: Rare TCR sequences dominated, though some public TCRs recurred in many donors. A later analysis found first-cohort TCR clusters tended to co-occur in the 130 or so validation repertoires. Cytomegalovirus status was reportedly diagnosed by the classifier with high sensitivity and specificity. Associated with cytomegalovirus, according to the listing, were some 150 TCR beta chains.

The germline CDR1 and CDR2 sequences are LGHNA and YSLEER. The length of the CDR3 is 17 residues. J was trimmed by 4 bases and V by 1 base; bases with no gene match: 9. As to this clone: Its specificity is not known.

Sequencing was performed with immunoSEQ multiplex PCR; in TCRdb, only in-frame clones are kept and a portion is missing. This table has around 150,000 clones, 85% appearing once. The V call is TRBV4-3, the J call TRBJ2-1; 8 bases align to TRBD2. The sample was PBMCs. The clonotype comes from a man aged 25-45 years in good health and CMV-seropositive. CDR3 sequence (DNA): TGCGCCAGCAGCCAAGGTTTTTACGGGGGGGATTACAATGAGCAGTTCTTC. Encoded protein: CASSQGFYGGDYNEQFF.